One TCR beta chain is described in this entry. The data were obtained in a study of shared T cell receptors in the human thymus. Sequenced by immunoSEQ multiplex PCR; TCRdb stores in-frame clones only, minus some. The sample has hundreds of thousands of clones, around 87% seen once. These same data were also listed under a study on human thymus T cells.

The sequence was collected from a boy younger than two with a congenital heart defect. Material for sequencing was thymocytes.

The CDR3 here is CATSRDMETQYF. The DNA of the CDR3 is TGTGCCACCAGCAGAGATATGGAGACCCAGTACTTC. This chain uses TRBV15 with TRBJ2-5, with no clear D. Germline V gene data show CDR1 as LNHNV and CDR2 as YYDKDF (reference sequence). This CDR3 comprises 12 residues. Trimming cost V 0 bases and J 5 bases, with 4 bases left between them. Supplemented by reference TRBV15 and TRBJ2-5, the full variable domain reads DAMVIQNPRYQVTQFGKPVTLSCSQTLNHNVMYWYQQKSSQAPKLLFHYYDKDFNNEADTPDNFQSRRPNTSFCFLDIRSPGLGDTAMYLCATSRDMETQYFGPGTRLLVL.